A single sample is the source of the 23 T cell receptor beta chains below, sequenced in a study of control samples from healthy donors and cancer patients. Profiled with immunoSEQ multiplex PCR; TCRdb holds only in-frame clones, not every one. The sample includes roughly 140,000 clones, roughly nine tenths of them seen just once. Sequenced sample: blood. These receptors came from a man between 25 and 39 years old in good health.

The chain combines TRBV7-8 with TRBJ2-7; no reliable D call. Germline V gives CDR1 SGHVS, CDR2 FQNEAQ. The CDR3 loop spans 11 amino acids. Trimming left V 5 bases short and J 4 bases short, with 6 bases between. The CDR3 loop is CASSTPYEQYF. Here the CDR3 DNA reads TGTGCCAGCAGCACCCCTTACGAGCAGTACTTC.

The chain employs TRBV25-1 and TRBJ2-6; TRBD1 aligns across 7 bases. Looked up from germline, CDR1 is MGHDK and CDR2 is SYGVNS. CDR3 size: 18 residues. Trimming cost V 2 bases and J 1 base; bases outside gene matches: 8. CDR3 loop: CASSETGTAASGANVLTF. DNA of the CDR3: TGTGCCAGCAGTGAAACCGGGACAGCAGCTTCTGGGGCCAACGTCCTGACTTTC.

The chain uses TRBV27 and TRBJ2-7, with D perhaps TRBD2 (6 bases). The length of the CDR3 is 13 residues. CDR1 and CDR2 (germline): MNHEY, SMNVEV (reference sequence). With 5 bases removed from V and 4 bases from J, the gap between germline ends came to 12 bases. This chain's CDR3 is CASSPTGGYEQYF. CDR3 coding DNA: TGTGCCAGCAGTCCCACTGGGGGGTACGAGCAGTACTTC.

The V and J genes are TRBV7-9 and TRBJ2-7, with 10 bases aligning to TRBD2. Germline CDR1 and CDR2: SEHNR and FQNEAQ (reference sequence). This CDR3 contains 15 residues. Trimming removed 4 bases from V and 5 bases from J; junction bases left unmatched: 8. The CDR3 bases are TGTGCCAGCAGCTCCAGCGGGAGGGCCACGGACGAGCAGTACTTC. Translated: CASSSSGRATDEQYF.

In nucleotides, the CDR3 is TGTGCCAGCAGCTTAGTGACTCCCAGGAGTCTTGGAAACACCATATATTTT. Translation: CASSLVTPRSLGNTIYF. The V gene is TRBV7-8, the J gene TRBJ1-3; D gene unclear. V lost 1 base to trimming and J lost 3 bases, with 16 bases between them. Germline-derived CDR1 and CDR2 are SGHVS and FQNEAQ. This CDR3 is built from 17 residues.

The rearrangement joins TRBV19 to TRBJ1-2; 8 bases map to TRBD1. Germline loops: CDR1 LNHDA, CDR2 SQIVND (reference sequence). This CDR3 contains 14 residues. Trimming cost V 3 bases and J 8 bases; bases outside gene matches: 8. CDR3 sequence reads: CASSIPTTGAGYTF. Here the CDR3 DNA reads TGTGCCAGTAGTATCCCTACGACAGGGGCCGGCTACACCTTC. Looking up the rest from reference TRBV19 and TRBJ1-2 gives the full variable domain: DGGITQSPKYLFRKEGQNVTLSCEQNLNHDAMYWYRQDPGQGLRLIYYSQIVNDFQKGDIAEGYSVSREKKESFPLTVTSAQKNPTAFYLCASSIPTTGAGYTFGSGTRLTVV.

The rearrangement uses TRBV24-1 and TRBJ2-3, with unresolved D. This CDR3 contains 15 residues. Trimming took off 1 base at V and 1 base at J, with 8 bases between the two ends. Germline assignment: CDR1 KGHDR and CDR2 SFDVKD. The CDR3: CATSDLSGGTDTQYF. CDR3 nucleotides: TGTGCCACCAGTGATTTATCCGGCGGCACAGATACGCAGTATTTT.

The genes are TRBV20-1 and TRBJ2-1; D call uncertain. The CDR3 contains 11 residues. V was clipped by 0 bases and J by 8 bases, with 5 bases between them. Per germline, CDR1 DFQATT and CDR2 SNEGSKA (reference sequence). CDR3 residues: CSARDFYEQFF. The CDR3 bases are TGCAGTGCTAGAGATTTCTATGAGCAGTTCTTC.

The chain employs TRBV9 and TRBJ2-4; D not resolved. This CDR3 has 16 amino acids. Trimming shortened V by 0 bases and J by 0 bases, and 10 bases separated the two germline ends. Germline V gene lookup returns CDR1 SGDLS and CDR2 YYNGEE. The CDR3 sequence: CASSVAPALAKNIQYF. In DNA, the CDR3 is TGTGCCAGCAGCGTAGCTCCGGCCCTAGCCAAAAACATTCAGTACTTC.

The chain couples TRBV27 to TRBJ1-2; 8 bases line up with TRBD1. V shed 5 bases, J shed 4 bases, and the junction held 9 bases outside the gene matches. This CDR3 region has 15 residues. The V gene's germline CDR1 is MNHEY and CDR2 SMNVEV (reference sequence). The CDR3 DNA sequence: TGTGCCAGCAGTCCTGTCAGGGGGCAGGTCTATGGCTACACCTTC. It yields the protein CASSPVRGQVYGYTF.

The chain carries TRBV15 and TRBJ2-1; TRBD2 is a possible D gene (5 bases). From germline, CDR1 is LNHNV and CDR2 YYDKDF (reference sequence). The CDR3 is 12 residues long. V lost 1 base to trimming and J lost 7 bases, with 5 bases between them. CDR3 coding DNA: TGTGCCACCAGCAGAGCGGGGAATGAGCAGTTCTTC. Amino acid sequence: CATSRAGNEQFF.

The chain links TRBV24-1 to TRBJ2-7; D remains unclear. Germline CDR1 and CDR2: KGHDR and SFDVKD. The CDR3 runs 12 residues. The germline V and J ends were trimmed by 5 bases and 8 bases, with 12 bases remaining between them. This CDR3 reads CATSADMGQQYF. DNA for the CDR3: TGTGCCACCAGTGCTGACATGGGTCAGCAGTACTTC.

This chain joins TRBV6-4 and TRBJ1-5; TRBD1 aligns across 10 bases. Germline V gene sequence: CDR1 MRHNA, CDR2 SNTAGT. The CDR3 is 16 amino acids. With V trimmed by 6 bases and J by 2 bases, 7 bases remained unmatched. DNA of the CDR3: TGTGCCAGCAGAGACACAGGGACAGGGGGCAATCAGCCCCAGCATTTT. As protein: CASRDTGTGGNQPQHF.

This clone came up once. The rearrangement links TRBV6-6 to TRBJ1-2; 8 bases are a match to TRBD1. In germline, CDR1 is MNHNY, CDR2 SVGAGI (reference sequence). Trimming cost V 2 bases and J 6 bases; bases outside gene matches: 11. The CDR3 loop spans 16 amino acids. The CDR3 DNA is TGTGCCAGCAGTTACCCTCAGGGGGCGCATTCGCATGGCTACACCTTC. Translating gives CASSYPQGAHSHGYTF.

The rearrangement joins TRBV24-1 to TRBJ2-3; TRBD2 aligns across 15 bases. Germline-derived CDR1 and CDR2 are KGHDR and SFDVKD. The J segment lost 1 base and the V segment lost 7 bases, leaving 14 bases of the junction unmatched. The CDR3 sequence is 20 residues long. CDR3 protein: CATSPGTSGRSRPGTDTQYF. DNA of the CDR3: TGTGCCACCAGCCCCGGGACTAGCGGGAGGTCCAGGCCTGGCACAGATACGCAGTATTTT.

The chain links TRBV2 to TRBJ1-3; D is perhaps TRBD1 (5 bases). Germline V gene lookup returns CDR1 SNHLY and CDR2 FYNNEI. Trimming pared 0 bases from V and 9 bases from J, leaving 12 bases between. There are 14 residues in the CDR3. CDR3 in DNA: TGTGCCAGCAGTGAAGCGCGGGGGTCCGGCACCATATATTTT. Protein: CASSEARGSGTIYF.

V and J are TRBV7-2 and TRBJ1-6; the match to TRBD1 covers 9 bases. The trim removed 0 bases at V and 9 bases at J, leaving 3 bases unmatched. There are 15 residues in the CDR3. CDR1 SGHTA and CDR2 FQGNSA come from the germline V gene. Written as DNA, the CDR3 is TGTGCCAGCAGCTTAGCCCAGACAGGGGGTTCACCCCTCCACTTT. Its protein is CASSLAQTGGSPLHF.

This clone appeared a few times. The chain combines TRBV11-2 with TRBJ2-6; 14 bases fit TRBD2. Germline values: CDR1 SGHAT, CDR2 FQNNGV. This CDR3 region has 19 residues. V lost 5 bases to trimming and J lost 2 bases; unmatched junction nucleotides: 8. The DNA for the CDR3 is TGTGCCAGCAGCAAAAGGACTAGCGGGAGGATTACTGGGGCCAACGTCCTGACTTTC. Its translation is CASSKRTSGRITGANVLTF.

The chain is built from TRBV9 and TRBJ2-7; a weak D match, TRBD1 (5 bases). Trimming removed 0 bases from V and 3 bases from J, with 13 bases in between. Germline CDR1 SGDLS, CDR2 YYNGEE. There are 15 residues in the CDR3. Written as DNA, the CDR3 is TGTGCCAGCAGCGTAGCAGGGAACGGTTACTACGAGCAGTACTTC. Protein sequence: CASSVAGNGYYEQYF.

The genes are TRBV6-5 and TRBJ1-2; 7 bases are a match to TRBD1. CDR1 and CDR2 (germline): MNHEY, SVGAGI. With 6 bases clipped from V and 2 bases from J, the junction kept 9 bases outside the gene matches. This CDR3 contains 15 residues. The CDR3 here is CASSRDRALNYGYTF. The CDR3 DNA reads TGTGCCAGCAGCCGCGACAGGGCCTTAAACTATGGCTACACCTTC.

The rearrangement links TRBV6-5 to TRBJ2-5; a possible D gene is TRBD1 (5 bases). Germline CDR1 is MNHEY and CDR2 is SVGAGI. The CDR3 runs to 15 residues. V was clipped by 6 bases and J by 2 bases, with 16 bases between them. CDR3 DNA sequence: TGTGCCAGCAGCCCGCAGGGAAGATTTCAAGAGACCCAGTACTTC. Protein product: CASSPQGRFQETQYF.

This clone was found a few times. This chain joins TRBV6-4 and TRBJ1-1; 7 bases line up with TRBD1. Germline V gene data show CDR1 as MRHNA and CDR2 as SNTAGT. V gave up 6 bases and J gave up 3 bases; unmatched junction bases: 4. The CDR3 extends over 13 amino acids. CDR3 coding DNA: TGTGCCAGCAGCGACAGGGAGGACACTGAAGCTTTCTTT. It is translated as CASSDREDTEAFF.

V usage is TRBV19 and J usage is TRBJ1-1, with D uncertain. Germline CDR1 is LNHDA and CDR2 is SQIVND (reference sequence). CDR3 size: 13 residues. The germline V and J ends were trimmed by 3 bases and 1 base, with 6 bases remaining between them. CDR3 protein: CASSIRWNTEAFF. In DNA, the CDR3 is TGTGCCAGTAGTATCAGGTGGAACACTGAAGCTTTCTTT.